These T cell receptor beta chains were read from a single sample in a study of blood T cell repertoires in COVID-19. Profiling relied on immunoSEQ multiplex PCR, and the TCRdb table lists in-frame clones only, not all of them. The table has about 180,000 clones, about nine tenths seen once; the top ten hold around 21%. Input material: peripheral blood. These receptors were taken from a man aged 70-80 years with active or convalescent COVID-19. Each CDR3 is given with its conserved first and last residue. D genes are given only for firm matches. Clone size is given for some rows only: seen once, a few or many times, or a class if the clone is expanded.

CDR3nt,CDR3aa,v_gene,j_gene,abundance,d_gene
TGTGCCACCAGCAGGAGGGGGCTGGAGCAGTTCTTC,CATSRRGLEQFF,TRBV15,TRBJ2-1,.,TRBD1
TGTGCCAGCTCATCCTGGGGCAGCTCCTACGAGCAGTACTTC,CASSSWGSSYEQYF,TRBV18,TRBJ2-7,.,.
TGTGCCAGCAGCTTAACTATGGCAGGGGAAGCTTTCTTT,CASSLTMAGEAFF,TRBV11-2,TRBJ1-1,once,.
TGTGCCAGCAGCCGAGGGAGGGTCGGGTACAATGAGCAGTTCTTC,CASSRGRVGYNEQFF,TRBV7-8,TRBJ2-1,.,TRBD2
TGTGCCAGCAGTGAAGTCCCCTTAAACACCATATATTTT,CASSEVPLNTIYF,TRBV2,TRBJ1-3,.,.
TGCGCCAGCAGCTCGGACAGGGGGTCTAATTCACCCCTCCACTTT,CASSSDRGSNSPLHF,TRBV5-1,TRBJ1-6,.,TRBD1
TGTGCCAGCAGCTTATCCAGGTTTAGCAATCAGCCCCAGCATTTT,CASSLSRFSNQPQHF,TRBV7-2,TRBJ1-5,once,.
TGCAGCGTGGCCCCGGGACAGGGGACTACTAACTATGGCTACACCTTC,CSVAPGQGTTNYGYTF,TRBV29-1,TRBJ1-2,.,TRBD1
TGTGCCAGCAGCCGAGAAACAGGGTCCGGGGAGCTGTTTTTT,CASSRETGSGELFF,TRBV6-5,TRBJ2-2,.,.
TGTGCCAGCAGCCGACCACAGGGAAACACTGAAGCTTTCTTT,CASSRPQGNTEAFF,TRBV3-1/TRBV3-2,TRBJ1-1,once,.
TGTGCCAGCAGCTTGGATTCCGGTAGCACCATATATTTT,CASSLDSGSTIYF,TRBV5-4,TRBJ1-3,.,.
TGTGCCAGCAGCTTGGCCGTTGGACAGGGGCGGGAGACCCAGTACTTC,CASSLAVGQGRETQYF,TRBV5-5,TRBJ2-5,.,TRBD1
TGTGCCAGCAGTGGCCGGGTCGCGGACATAGCCAAAAACATTCAGTACTTC,CASSGRVADIAKNIQYF,TRBV2,TRBJ2-4,.,.
TGTGCCAGCCGAACGGACAGGGATGGTGAAAAACTGTTTTTT,CASRTDRDGEKLFF,TRBV7-9,TRBJ1-4,.,TRBD1
TGTGCCTGGAGCCACTTGGTGTTCAATCAGCCCCAGCATTTT,CAWSHLVFNQPQHF,TRBV30,TRBJ1-5,few,.
TGTGCCAGCTCACCCTCGGGCACCGGGGAGCTGTTTTTT,CASSPSGTGELFF,TRBV18,TRBJ2-2,.,.
TGTGCCAGCCAACGGGGGGCTGGCTACACCTTC,CASQRGAGYTF,TRBV9,TRBJ1-2,.,.
TGTGCTAGCAGCTTTTCGGGAGCGGGCGGGGAGCTGTTTTTT,CASSFSGAGGELFF,TRBV7-7,TRBJ2-2,.,.
TGTGCCAGCAGCCCCCATGTGGGGCGCCTCTATGGCTACACCTTC,CASSPHVGRLYGYTF,TRBV7-2,TRBJ1-2,.,.
TGCGCCAGCAGCCAGATGGGACAGGGCTGGAACTATGGCTACACCTTC,CASSQMGQGWNYGYTF,TRBV4-3,TRBJ1-2,.,TRBD1
TGTGCCTGGCACCTTCCGGGACAGGGGGGCTATGGCTACACCTTC,CAWHLPGQGGYGYTF,TRBV30,TRBJ1-2,.,TRBD1
TGTGCCAGCAGCCAAGATCTGCGGCTAGCCAAAAACATTCAGTACTTC,CASSQDLRLAKNIQYF,TRBV3-1/TRBV3-2,TRBJ2-4,once,.
TGCGCCAGCAGTGAAGCCGAAAAACTGTTTTTT,CASSEAEKLFF,TRBV10-2,TRBJ1-4,.,.
TGCGCCAGCAGCACCTCGAAGGACAGTATCTACAATGAGCAGTTCTTC,CASSTSKDSIYNEQFF,TRBV5-1,TRBJ2-1,.,.
TGTGCCATCAGTCATGGGACAGGGGGGAGCAATCAGCCCCAGCATTTT,CAISHGTGGSNQPQHF,TRBV10-3,TRBJ1-5,few,TRBD1
TGTGCCAGCAGCCCGGGACAGGGAGGTGCCGGGGAGCTGTTTTTT,CASSPGQGGAGELFF,TRBV5-4,TRBJ2-2,.,TRBD1
TGTGCCAGCAGCCCGCTCGACATGAACACCGGGGAGCTGTTTTTT,CASSPLDMNTGELFF,TRBV7-9,TRBJ2-2,once,.
TGTGCCAGCAGTTTACTTGGACAGGGTTTACGTGGCTACACCTTC,CASSLLGQGLRGYTF,TRBV28,TRBJ1-2,.,TRBD1
TGTGCCACCAGAAGGGGACAGTCAGGGAACTATGGCTACACCTTC,CATRRGQSGNYGYTF,TRBV15,TRBJ1-2,few,TRBD1
TGCGCCAGCAGCCAAGATGTCCGAACTAGCGGGGGTGTAGATGAGCAGTTCTTC,CASSQDVRTSGGVDEQFF,TRBV4-3,TRBJ2-1,.,TRBD2
TGTGCCAGCAGCTCGGACAGGGCTCGGCAGCCCCAGCATTTT,CASSSDRARQPQHF,TRBV6-5,TRBJ1-5,.,TRBD1
TGTGCCAGCAGTTACGGCGGGGGGCGTTCACCCCTCCACTTT,CASSYGGGRSPLHF,TRBV6-5,TRBJ1-6,.,.
TGTGCCAGCAGTTACTCCAGTTACGACAGGGCTGGGGAGCTGTTTTTT,CASSYSSYDRAGELFF,TRBV6-5,TRBJ2-2,.,TRBD1
TGTGCCAGCAGCGACCCCCTGACAGGGTCTAATAACTATGGCTACACCTTC,CASSDPLTGSNNYGYTF,TRBV2,TRBJ1-2,once,TRBD1
TGTGCCAGCAGCCAACGCGACAGGGGGGCAACTAATGAAAAACTGTTTTTT,CASSQRDRGATNEKLFF,TRBV3-1/TRBV3-2,TRBJ1-4,.,TRBD1